What follows describes a single T cell receptor beta chain. This record comes from a study of blood T cell repertoires in COVID-19. This CDR3 is 15 amino acids long. Trimming cost V 6 bases and J 2 bases; bases outside gene matches: 8. Germline CDR1 is SGHRS and CDR2 is YFSETQ. Sequencing was performed with immunoSEQ multiplex PCR; in TCRdb, only in-frame clones are kept and a portion is missing. This table has under 150,000 clones, 80% to 90% appearing once. Sequencing used peripheral blood. The chain employs TRBV5-1 and TRBJ2-5; 9 bases match TRBD1. The receptor was isolated from an older woman with COVID-19, enrolled during active disease. The CDR3 reads CASNSGQGTQETQYF. The CDR3 region has the DNA TGCGCCAGCAATTCGGGACAGGGCACTCAAGAGACCCAGTACTTC. Together with reference TRBV5-1 and TRBJ2-5, the CDR3 gives the full variable domain: KAGVTQTPRYLIKTRGQQVTLSCSPISGHRSVSWYQQTPGQGLQFLFEYFSETQRNKGNFPGRFSGRQFSNSRSEMNVSTLELGDSALYLCASNSGQGTQETQYFGPGTRLLVL.